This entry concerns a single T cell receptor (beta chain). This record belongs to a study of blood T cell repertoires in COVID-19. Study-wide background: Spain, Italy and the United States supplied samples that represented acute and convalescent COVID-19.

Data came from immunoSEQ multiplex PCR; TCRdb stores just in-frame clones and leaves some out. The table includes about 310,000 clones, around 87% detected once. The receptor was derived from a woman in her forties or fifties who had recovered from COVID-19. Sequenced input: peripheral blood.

CDR3 protein: CASLDRDSYEQYF. DNA of the CDR3: TGTGCCAGCTTAGACAGGGACTCCTACGAGCAGTACTTC. The chain employs TRBV5-8 and TRBJ2-7; 7 bases align to TRBD1. The V and J ends lost 7 bases and 0 bases, in that order; junction bases with no gene match: 4. This CDR3 has 13 residues. Germline V gives CDR1 SGHTS, CDR2 YDEGEE.